This is a list of T cell receptor beta chains from one sample in a study of cytomegalovirus exposure and HLA in healthy donors. Sequenced by immunoSEQ multiplex PCR; TCRdb stores in-frame clones only, minus some. The table shows 100,000 to 150,000 clones, with approximately 74% occurring only once. Material: PBMCs. The receptors stem from a man aged 40-55 years in good health and CMV-seropositive. CDR3s include the opening cysteine and the closing phenylalanine or tryptophan. A D gene is named only where the DNA matches it firmly. Size is stated for part of the rows, as once, few or many counts, or as a class when the clone is expanded.

v_call	d_call	clone_size	j_call	cdr3_aa	cdr3_nt
TRBV2	NA	few	TRBJ2-4	CASRRTAGAKNIQYF	TGTGCCAGCAGGCGCACCGCGGGGGCCAAAAACATTCAGTACTTC
TRBV7-8	TRBD1	NA	TRBJ1-2	CASSPRTGSLPYGYTF	TGTGCCAGCAGCCCACGGACAGGGTCCCTCCCCTATGGCTACACCTTC
TRBV5-6	NA	few	TRBJ1-5	CASSLAGSLNGNQPQHF	TGTGCCAGCAGCTTGGCAGGCAGCCTGAATGGCAATCAGCCCCAGCATTTT
TRBV2	TRBD1	few	TRBJ2-1	CASSALQGPYNEQFF	TGTGCCAGCAGTGCTCTACAGGGGCCCTACAATGAGCAGTTCTTC
TRBV6-6	TRBD1	NA	TRBJ1-3	CASEPGGSGNTIYF	TGTGCCAGTGAGCCAGGGGGCTCTGGAAACACCATATATTTT
TRBV12-5	TRBD1	NA	TRBJ2-7	CASGPGTGAGGEYF	TGTGCTAGTGGTCCCGGGACAGGGGCCGGTGGGGAGTACTTC
TRBV13	TRBD1	NA	TRBJ2-2	CASSSTGGSGDTGELFF	TGTGCCAGCAGCTCCACAGGGGGGTCGGGGGACACCGGGGAGCTGTTTTTT
TRBV11-3	TRBD2	NA	TRBJ2-5	CASSLRGGQETQYF	TGTGCCAGCAGCCTGCGGGGGGGGCAAGAGACCCAGTACTTC
TRBV28	TRBD1	few	TRBJ1-1	CASSPTGATEAFF	TGTGCCAGCAGTCCAACAGGGGCCACTGAAGCTTTCTTT
TRBV7-2	NA	NA	TRBJ1-2	CASSVSQGSGYTF	TGTGCCAGCAGCGTCTCTCAGGGGTCTGGCTACACCTTC
TRBV10-2	NA	NA	TRBJ1-1	CASSLTREGDEAFF	TGCGCCAGCAGTTTAACCAGGGAAGGCGATGAAGCTTTCTTT
TRBV5-4	NA	once	TRBJ2-7	CASSPFGGSGEQYF	TGTGCCAGCAGCCCCTTCGGGGGTAGCGGAGAGCAGTACTTC
TRBV6-1	NA	NA	TRBJ2-2	CASSVSTRAGTGELFF	TGTGCCAGCAGTGTCTCGACCCGCGCGGGGACCGGGGAGCTGTTTTTT
TRBV11-2	NA	few	TRBJ2-5	CASSPAGREIPSRETQYF	TGTGCCAGCAGCCCGGCGGGGAGAGAAATCCCCTCCCGAGAGACCCAGTACTTC
TRBV9	TRBD1	NA	TRBJ2-1	CASSGDRGPYNEQFF	TGTGCCAGCAGCGGAGACAGGGGCCCCTACAATGAGCAGTTCTTC
TRBV6-5	NA	few	TRBJ2-7	CASSDRTYEQYF	TGTGCCAGCAGTGACAGGACCTACGAGCAGTACTTC
TRBV27	NA	NA	TRBJ2-7	CASSLSASAGKYF	TGTGCCAGCAGTTTATCGGCATCCGCGGGAAAGTACTTC
TRBV5-6	TRBD2	NA	TRBJ2-7	CASSSGLAELSYEQYF	TGTGCCAGCAGCTCGGGACTAGCGGAGCTCTCCTACGAGCAGTACTTC
TRBV27	NA	NA	TRBJ2-7	CAIRGGSPYEQYF	TGTGCCATCAGGGGGGGTTCCCCCTACGAGCAGTACTTC
TRBV18	TRBD2	NA	TRBJ2-2	CASSHKTSSSRTGELFF	TGTGCCAGCTCACACAAGACTAGCTCGTCGCGGACCGGGGAGCTGTTTTTT
TRBV28	NA	NA	TRBJ1-1	CAAKSSTEAFF	TGTGCCGCCAAAAGCTCCACTGAAGCTTTCTTT
TRBV27	TRBD1	NA	TRBJ1-5	CASSPGTGGNQPQHF	TGTGCCAGCAGTCCAGGGACAGGGGGCAATCAGCCCCAGCATTTT
TRBV6-5	NA	medium-sized	TRBJ2-7	CASSYSEPEGGYEQYF	TGTGCCAGCAGTTACTCTGAACCCGAGGGCGGATACGAGCAGTACTTC
TRBV7-2	NA	NA	TRBJ1-5	CASSLVTGSNQPQHF	TGTGCCAGCAGCTTAGTGACAGGTAGCAATCAGCCCCAGCATTTT
TRBV6-1	NA	NA	TRBJ1-4	CASSEGVGKLFF	TGTGCCAGCTCCGAAGGAGTCGGAAAACTGTTTTTT
TRBV27	TRBD1	NA	TRBJ2-3	CASMNRDRGTDTQYF	TGTGCCAGCATGAACCGGGACAGGGGCACAGATACGCAGTATTTT
TRBV7-3	TRBD1	few	TRBJ2-1	CASSLTGGEQFF	TGTGCCAGCAGCCTTACAGGGGGAGAGCAGTTCTTC
TRBV7-9	NA	NA	TRBJ1-4	CASSPGGEKLFF	TGTGCCAGCAGCCCCGGCGGTGAAAAACTGTTTTTT
TRBV28	TRBD1	few	TRBJ1-4	CASSPQGGREKLFF	TGTGCCAGCAGTCCCCAGGGGGGAAGGGAAAAACTGTTTTTT
TRBV14	NA	NA	TRBJ1-5	CASSPRYRYSNQPQHF	TGTGCCAGCAGCCCCAGATACAGATATAGCAATCAGCCCCAGCATTTT
TRBV10-3	NA	NA	TRBJ1-5	CAISAGDSNQPQHF	TGTGCCATCAGTGCGGGGGATAGTAATCAGCCCCAGCATTTT
TRBV7-2	NA	NA	TRBJ1-3	CASSLASTRGTGNTIYF	TGTGCCAGCAGCTTAGCGAGTACAAGGGGTACTGGAAACACCATATATTTT
TRBV7-2	NA	NA	TRBJ2-7	CASSRPGNPYEQYF	TGTGCCAGCAGCAGGCCGGGAAACCCCTACGAGCAGTACTTC
TRBV15	NA	NA	TRBJ2-3	CATSRRLRDGTDTQYF	TGTGCCACCAGCAGAAGACTCAGGGATGGCACAGATACGCAGTATTTT
TRBV19	NA	NA	TRBJ1-5	CASSIWGGDLIGQRNQPQHF	TGTGCCAGTAGTATTTGGGGGGGGGATCTAATCGGGCAGCGCAATCAGCCCCAGCATTTT
TRBV30	NA	NA	TRBJ1-1	CAWRSLRGTTEAFF	TGTGCCTGGAGAAGTCTCCGGGGAACCACTGAAGCTTTCTTT
TRBV7-2	NA	NA	TRBJ2-3	CASSLGLAGYTDTQYF	TGTGCCAGCAGCTTAGGGCTAGCTGGATACACAGATACGCAGTATTTT
TRBV14	TRBD2	few	TRBJ2-7	CASSPLSFGQGDGGRFYEQYF	TGTGCCAGCAGCCCTCTCTCGTTTGGGCAGGGTGATGGCGGGAGGTTCTACGAGCAGTACTTC
TRBV11-2	TRBD2	NA	TRBJ2-7	CASSLGREAPGESYEQYF	TGTGCCAGCAGCTTGGGGCGGGAGGCCCCCGGGGAATCCTACGAGCAGTACTTC
TRBV14	TRBD2	NA	TRBJ2-7	CASSQEGAGKEQYF	TGTGCCAGCAGCCAAGAAGGAGCGGGAAAAGAGCAGTACTTC
TRBV30	NA	NA	TRBJ1-2	CAWSVLWGEGYTF	TGTGCCTGGAGCGTTCTGTGGGGGGAAGGCTACACCTTC
TRBV28	TRBD1	NA	TRBJ2-7	CASSSLDRAKHPIYEQYF	TGTGCCAGCAGTTCCTTAGACAGGGCGAAACACCCTATCTACGAGCAGTACTTC